This TCR beta chain was recovered during a study of blood T cell repertoires in COVID-19. The CDR3 length is 16 residues. Unmatched junction bases numbered 13, after V lost 6 bases and J lost 4 bases. Germline loops: CDR1 SEHNR, CDR2 FQNEAQ (reference sequence). Repertoires were generated with immunoSEQ multiplex PCR, while TCRdb's copy carries only in-frame clones and drops some. The repertoire holds about 98,000 clones, with 82% as singletons. The source of this sequence is a man in his 70s with active or convalescent COVID-19. Sequencing was performed on peripheral blood. J is TRBJ2-3 and V is TRBV7-9; TRBD2 agrees at 7 bases. The CDR3 loop is CASSTWGGPGSDTQYF. CDR3 coding DNA: TGTGCCAGCAGTACTTGGGGGGGACCGGGGTCAGATACGCAGTATTTT.